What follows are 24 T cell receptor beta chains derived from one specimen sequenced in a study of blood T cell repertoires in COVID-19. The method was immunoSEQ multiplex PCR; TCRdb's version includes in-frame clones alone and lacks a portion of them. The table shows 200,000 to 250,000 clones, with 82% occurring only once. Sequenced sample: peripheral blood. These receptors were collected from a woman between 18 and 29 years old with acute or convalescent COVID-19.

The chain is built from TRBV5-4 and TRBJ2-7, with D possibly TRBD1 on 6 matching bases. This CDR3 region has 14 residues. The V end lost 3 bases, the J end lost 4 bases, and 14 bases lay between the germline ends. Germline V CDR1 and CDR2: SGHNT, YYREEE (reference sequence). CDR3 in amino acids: CASSSGDKVYEQYF. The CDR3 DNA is TGTGCCAGCAGCTCAGGGGATAAGGTTTACGAGCAGTACTTC.

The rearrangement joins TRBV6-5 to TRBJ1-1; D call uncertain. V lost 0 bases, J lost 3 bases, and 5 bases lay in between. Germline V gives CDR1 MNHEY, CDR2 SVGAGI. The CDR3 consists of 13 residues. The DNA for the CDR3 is TGTGCCAGCAGTTACTCCACTTACACTGAAGCTTTCTTT. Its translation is CASSYSTYTEAFF.

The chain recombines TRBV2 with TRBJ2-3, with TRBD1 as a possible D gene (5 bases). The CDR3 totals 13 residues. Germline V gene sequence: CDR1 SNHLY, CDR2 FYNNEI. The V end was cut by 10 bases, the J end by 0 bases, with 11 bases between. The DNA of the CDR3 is TGTGCCAACGCCAAGGGGAGCACAGATACGCAGTATTTT. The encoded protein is CANAKGSTDTQYF.

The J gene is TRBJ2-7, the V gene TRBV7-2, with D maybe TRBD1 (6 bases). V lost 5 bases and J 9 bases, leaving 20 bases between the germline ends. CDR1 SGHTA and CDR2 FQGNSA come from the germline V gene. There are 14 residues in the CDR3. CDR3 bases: TGTGCCAGCAGCCCACCGGGACATCCCCAAGGGCAGTACTTC. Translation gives CASSPPGHPQGQYF.

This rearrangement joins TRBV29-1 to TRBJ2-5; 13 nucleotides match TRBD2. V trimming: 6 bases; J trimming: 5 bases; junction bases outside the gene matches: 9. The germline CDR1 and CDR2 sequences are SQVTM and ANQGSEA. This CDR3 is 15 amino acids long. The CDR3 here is CSVTGLAGSWETQYF. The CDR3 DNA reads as TGCAGCGTCACGGGACTAGCGGGGTCTTGGGAGACCCAGTACTTC.

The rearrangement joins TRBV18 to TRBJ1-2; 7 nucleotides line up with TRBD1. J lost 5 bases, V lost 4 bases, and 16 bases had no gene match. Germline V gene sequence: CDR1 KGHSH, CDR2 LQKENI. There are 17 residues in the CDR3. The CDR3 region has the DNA TGTGCCAGCTCACAACAAATGGGACAGACCTTGAGGTATGGCTACACCTTC. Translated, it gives CASSQQMGQTLRYGYTF.

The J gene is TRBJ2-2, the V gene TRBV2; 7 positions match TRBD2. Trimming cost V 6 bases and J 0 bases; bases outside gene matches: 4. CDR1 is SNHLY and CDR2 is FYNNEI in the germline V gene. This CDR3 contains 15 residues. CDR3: CASRGGSANTGELFF. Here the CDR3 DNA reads TGTGCCAGCAGGGGCGGGAGCGCGAACACCGGGGAGCTGTTTTTT.

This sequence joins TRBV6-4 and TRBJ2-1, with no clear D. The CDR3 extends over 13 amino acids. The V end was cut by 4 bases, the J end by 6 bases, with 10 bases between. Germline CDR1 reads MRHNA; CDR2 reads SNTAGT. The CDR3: CASSASNVNEQFF. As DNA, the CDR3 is TGTGCCAGCAGTGCCTCCAATGTCAATGAGCAGTTCTTC.

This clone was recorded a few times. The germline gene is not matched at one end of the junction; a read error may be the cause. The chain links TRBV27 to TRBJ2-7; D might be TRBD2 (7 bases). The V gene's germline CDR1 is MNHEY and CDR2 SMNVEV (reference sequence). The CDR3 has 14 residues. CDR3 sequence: CASSFGGGSSEQYF. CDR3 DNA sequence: TGTGCCAGCAGTTTTGGGGGGGGCTCCTCCGAGCAGTACTTC.

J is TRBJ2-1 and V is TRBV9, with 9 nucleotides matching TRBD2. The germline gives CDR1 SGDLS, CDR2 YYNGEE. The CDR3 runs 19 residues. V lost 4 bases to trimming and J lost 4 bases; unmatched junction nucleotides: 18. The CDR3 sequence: CASSREASGNFGRYNEQFF. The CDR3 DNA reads TGTGCCAGCAGCAGAGAGGCTAGCGGGAATTTTGGTCGGTACAATGAGCAGTTCTTC. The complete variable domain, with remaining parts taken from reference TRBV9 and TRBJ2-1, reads DSGVTQTPKHLITATGQRVTLRCSPRSGDLSVYWYQQSLDQGLQFLIQYYNGEERAKGNILERFSAQQFPDLHSELNLSSLELGDSALYFCASSREASGNFGRYNEQFFGPGTRLTVL.

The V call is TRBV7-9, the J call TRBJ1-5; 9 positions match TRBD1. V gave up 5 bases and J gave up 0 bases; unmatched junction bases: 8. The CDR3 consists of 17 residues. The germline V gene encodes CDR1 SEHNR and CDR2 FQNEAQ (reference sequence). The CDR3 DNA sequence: TGTGCCAGCAGCCCGGGACAGGGAGCCTATAGCAATCAGCCCCAGCATTTT. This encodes CASSPGQGAYSNQPQHF.

The DNA for the CDR3 is TGTGCCAGCAGCCCAGGACTAGCGGGAGTGGGCGAGCAGTACTTC. Its protein product is CASSPGLAGVGEQYF. This sequence joins TRBV5-5 and TRBJ2-7, with TRBD2 matching 13 bases. Germline V gene sequence: CDR1 SGHKS, CDR2 YYEKEE (reference sequence). V dropped 4 bases and J dropped 6; count of bases not matched to a gene: 7. CDR3 length equals 15 residues.

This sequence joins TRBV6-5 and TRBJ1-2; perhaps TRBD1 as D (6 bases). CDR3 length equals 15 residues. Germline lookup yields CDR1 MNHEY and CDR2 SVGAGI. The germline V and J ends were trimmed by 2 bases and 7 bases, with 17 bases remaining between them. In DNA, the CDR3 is TGTGCCAGCAGTTACCTTACCCCAGGGGATGGTGGCTACACCTTC. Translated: CASSYLTPGDGGYTF.

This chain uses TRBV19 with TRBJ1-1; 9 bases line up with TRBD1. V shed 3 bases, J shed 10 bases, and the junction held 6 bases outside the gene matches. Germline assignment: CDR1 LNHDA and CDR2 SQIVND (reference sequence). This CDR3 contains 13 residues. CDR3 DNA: TGTGCCAGTAGTATCCCGGGACAGGGTGCAGCTTTCTTT. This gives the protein CASSIPGQGAAFF. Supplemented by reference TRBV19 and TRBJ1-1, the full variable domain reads DGGITQSPKYLFRKEGQNVTLSCEQNLNHDAMYWYRQDPGQGLRLIYYSQIVNDFQKGDIAEGYSVSREKKESFPLTVTSAQKNPTAFYLCASSIPGQGAAFFGQGTRLTVV.

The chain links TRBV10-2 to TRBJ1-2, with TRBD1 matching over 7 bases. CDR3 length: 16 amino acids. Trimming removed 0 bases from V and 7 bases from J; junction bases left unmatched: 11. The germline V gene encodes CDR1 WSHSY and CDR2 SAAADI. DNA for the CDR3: TGCGCCAGCAGTGAGTCTGAAAGGGGGCGCTGGAGTGGCTACACCTTC. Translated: CASSESERGRWSGYTF.

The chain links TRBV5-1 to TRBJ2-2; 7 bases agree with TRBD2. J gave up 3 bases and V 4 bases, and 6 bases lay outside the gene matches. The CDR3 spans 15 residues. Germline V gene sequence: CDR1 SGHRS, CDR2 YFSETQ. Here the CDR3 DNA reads TGCGCCAGCAGCGGGGCTAGCGGTGACACCGGGGAGCTGTTTTTT. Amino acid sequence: CASSGASGDTGELFF.

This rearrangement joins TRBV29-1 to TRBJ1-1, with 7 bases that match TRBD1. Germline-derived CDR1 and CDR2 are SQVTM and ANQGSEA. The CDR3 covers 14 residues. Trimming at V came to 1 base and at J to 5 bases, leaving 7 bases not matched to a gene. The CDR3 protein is CSVEGWSGGTEAFF. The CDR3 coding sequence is TGCAGCGTTGAAGGTTGGTCAGGGGGAACTGAAGCTTTCTTT.

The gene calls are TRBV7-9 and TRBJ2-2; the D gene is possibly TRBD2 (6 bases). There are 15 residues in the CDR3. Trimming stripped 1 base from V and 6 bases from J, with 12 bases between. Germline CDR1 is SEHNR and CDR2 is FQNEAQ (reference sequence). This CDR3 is CASSLGGGDAGELFF. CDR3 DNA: TGTGCCAGCAGCTTAGGGGGCGGGGACGCCGGGGAGCTGTTTTTT.

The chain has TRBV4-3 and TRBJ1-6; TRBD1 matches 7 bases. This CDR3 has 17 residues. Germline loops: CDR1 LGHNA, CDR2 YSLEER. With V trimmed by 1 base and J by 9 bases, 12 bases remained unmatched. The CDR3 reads CASSQVGRWAGGSPLHF. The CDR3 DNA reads TGCGCCAGCAGCCAAGTGGGAAGGTGGGCAGGGGGTTCACCCCTCCACTTT.

CDR3 DNA: TGTGCCAGCACCAACCGGGACTCAGCGTTCTACGAGCAGTACTTC. The encoded protein is CASTNRDSAFYEQYF. The chain combines TRBV6-6 with TRBJ2-7, with a tentative D call TRBD2 (6 bases). Germline V CDR1 and CDR2: MNHNY, SVGAGI (reference sequence). The CDR3 is 15 residues long. V dropped 7 bases and J dropped 3 bases, with 19 bases sitting between them.

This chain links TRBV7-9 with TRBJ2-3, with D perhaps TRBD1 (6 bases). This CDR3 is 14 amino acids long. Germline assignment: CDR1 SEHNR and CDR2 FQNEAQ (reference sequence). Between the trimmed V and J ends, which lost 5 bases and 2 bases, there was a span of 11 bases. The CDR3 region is CASSPRDNTDTQYF. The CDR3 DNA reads TGTGCCAGCAGCCCAAGGGACAACACAGATACGCAGTATTTT. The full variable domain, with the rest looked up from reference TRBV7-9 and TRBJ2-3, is DTGVSQNPRHKITKRGQNVTFRCDPISEHNRLYWYRQTLGQGPEFLTYFQNEAQLEKSRLLSDRFSAERPKGSFSTLEIQRTEQGDSAMYLCASSPRDNTDTQYFGPGTRLTVL.

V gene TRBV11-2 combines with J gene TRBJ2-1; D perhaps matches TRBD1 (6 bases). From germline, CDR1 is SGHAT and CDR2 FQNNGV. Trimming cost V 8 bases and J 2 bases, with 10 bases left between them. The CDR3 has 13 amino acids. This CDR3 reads CASGRQAYNEQFF. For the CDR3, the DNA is TGTGCCAGCGGAAGACAGGCCTACAATGAGCAGTTCTTC.

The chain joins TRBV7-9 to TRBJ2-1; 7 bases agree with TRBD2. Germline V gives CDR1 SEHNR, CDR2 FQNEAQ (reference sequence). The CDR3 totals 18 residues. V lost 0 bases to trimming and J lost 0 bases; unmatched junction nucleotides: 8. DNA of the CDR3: TGTGCCAGCAGCTTAGCCAGGGCGGGACTAAGCTCCTACAATGAGCAGTTCTTC. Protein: CASSLARAGLSSYNEQFF.

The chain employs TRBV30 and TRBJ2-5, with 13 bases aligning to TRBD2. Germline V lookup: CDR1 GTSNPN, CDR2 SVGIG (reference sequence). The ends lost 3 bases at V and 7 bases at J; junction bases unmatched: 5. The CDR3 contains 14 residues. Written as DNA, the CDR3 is TGTGCCTGGAGCAGGACTAGCGGGAGTTCGACCCAGTACTTC. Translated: CAWSRTSGSSTQYF.